One and the same sample provided the 32 T cell receptor beta chains below, sequenced in a study of shared clonotypes between healthy human individuals. Data came from immunoSEQ multiplex PCR; TCRdb stores just in-frame clones and leaves some out. The data show around 690,000 clones, with 90% seen just once and about 33% held by the top ten. Sequencing used memory CD8+ T cells from PBMCs. Noted subset: CD45RO+ cells pooled with CCR7-negative TemRA cells. The receptors originated from a man younger than 30 in good health. Some clones in this sample may be carry-over from other donors' samples.

CDR3 sequence reads: CASSLAVGTETQYF. DNA of the CDR3: TGTGCCAGCAGCTTGGCGGTGGGGACGGAGACCCAGTACTTC. V gene TRBV5-5 combines with J gene TRBJ2-5, with D possibly called TRBD1 or TRBD2 (5 bases each). Germline CDR1 and CDR2: SGHKS and YYEKEE (reference sequence). The CDR3 covers 14 residues. V lost 0 bases and J 5 bases, leaving 11 bases between the germline ends.

This rearrangement joins TRBV28 to TRBJ2-7, with a weak D call TRBD1 (6 bases). Germline V gene data show CDR1 as MDHEN and CDR2 as SYDVKM. The V end lost 2 bases, the J end lost 1 base, and 18 bases lay between the germline ends. This CDR3 spans 17 amino acids. The CDR3 region is CASSLRVRGWDSYEQYF. The DNA for the CDR3 is TGTGCCAGCAGTTTAAGGGTTAGGGGGTGGGATTCCTACGAGCAGTACTTC.

V and J are TRBV19 and TRBJ1-5; D ambiguous. Germline values: CDR1 LNHDA, CDR2 SQIVND (reference sequence). This CDR3 comprises 13 residues. V was cut by 7 bases and J by 0 bases, with 7 bases left in between. The CDR3 nucleotides read TGTGCCAGTACGGTCAATAGCAATCAGCCCCAGCATTTT. This codes for CASTVNSNQPQHF.

The CDR3 bases are TGTGCCAGCAGACAGGGGGCTAATCAGCCCCAGCATTTT. This encodes CASRQGANQPQHF. V usage is TRBV27 and J usage is TRBJ1-5; TRBD1 matches at 9 bases. Germline V gene lookup returns CDR1 MNHEY and CDR2 SMNVEV (reference sequence). V was clipped by 6 bases and J by 4 bases; unmatched bases: 1. The CDR3 sequence is 13 residues long.

This rearrangement joins TRBV2 to TRBJ2-1, with 10 bases lining up with TRBD1. The CDR3 runs 16 residues. Germline V gives CDR1 SNHLY, CDR2 FYNNEI. Germline trimming cut 4 bases from V and 4 bases from J; bases unmatched to any gene: 7. The CDR3 reads CASSGVDRGLYNEQFF. DNA for the CDR3: TGTGCCAGCAGTGGGGTAGACAGGGGGCTGTACAATGAGCAGTTCTTC.

The V call is TRBV4-3, the J call TRBJ2-1; no firm D call. Germline lookup yields CDR1 LGHNA and CDR2 YSLEER. The CDR3 has 12 amino acids. Trimming removed 3 bases from V and 10 bases from J, with 10 bases in between. The CDR3 region is CASSHSMGEQFF. The CDR3 nucleotides are TGCGCCAGCAGCCATTCAATGGGAGAGCAGTTCTTC.

The rearrangement links TRBV27 to TRBJ2-3, with D uncertain. V lost 5 bases and J 5 bases, leaving 14 bases between the germline ends. Germline V gene lookup returns CDR1 MNHEY and CDR2 SMNVEV (reference sequence). The CDR3 loop spans 14 amino acids. The CDR3 sequence is CASSTGPWVDTQYF. The CDR3 DNA sequence: TGTGCCAGCAGTACCGGGCCCTGGGTAGATACGCAGTATTTT.

The CDR3 DNA reads as TGCGCCAGCAGCTTGGTTCCGGGAACTAGCACAGATACGCAGTATTTT. Its translation: CASSLVPGTSTDTQYF. J is TRBJ2-3 and V is TRBV5-1, with D perhaps matching TRBD2 (5 bases). The V gene lost 0 bases and the J gene lost 0 bases, with 11 bases spanning the gap. The CDR3 runs to 16 residues. Germline V gene lookup returns CDR1 SGHRS and CDR2 YFSETQ.

The rearrangement joins TRBV11-2 to TRBJ2-7; D is uncertain. This CDR3 has 14 residues. Trimming pared 3 bases from V and 3 bases from J, leaving 12 bases between. Germline-derived CDR1 and CDR2 are SGHAT and FQNNGV. CDR3 loop: CASSFGRQLYEQYF. The CDR3 DNA sequence: TGTGCCAGCAGCTTCGGACGCCAACTCTACGAGCAGTACTTC.

About this clone: This sample also contains other DNA sequences that code for the same CDR3. The chain couples TRBV27 to TRBJ2-7, with TRBD1 matching over 7 bases. The CDR3 spans 13 residues. V gave up 5 bases and J gave up 4 bases; unmatched junction bases: 5. Germline V CDR1 and CDR2: MNHEY, SMNVEV (reference sequence). The CDR3 is CASSLGQRYEQYF. DNA for the CDR3: TGTGCCAGCAGTCTGGGACAGCGGTACGAGCAGTACTTC.

The chain links TRBV7-9 to TRBJ2-7; 8 nucleotides match TRBD1. Germline lookup yields CDR1 SEHNR and CDR2 FQNEAQ (reference sequence). The CDR3 has 15 residues. V trimming: 10 bases; J trimming: 8 bases; junction bases outside the gene matches: 19. CDR3 region: CATSRDRGIQFQQYF. Written as DNA, the CDR3 is TGTGCCACTAGCCGCGACAGGGGTATTCAGTTCCAGCAGTACTTC.

The chain has TRBV28 and TRBJ2-3, with unresolved D. Per germline, CDR1 MDHEN and CDR2 SYDVKM. This CDR3 contains 15 residues. V lost 5 bases to trimming and J lost 2 bases, with 14 bases between them. For the CDR3, the DNA is TGTGCCAGCAGTCCCCTTTACGGACCCACAGATACGCAGTATTTT. Its translation: CASSPLYGPTDTQYF. Using reference TRBV28 and TRBJ2-3 for the parts outside the CDR3, the full variable domain is DVKVTQSSRYLVKRTGEKVFLECVQDMDHENMFWYRQDPGLGLRLIYFSYDVKMKEKGDIPEGYSVSREKKERFSLILESASTNQTSMYLCASSPLYGPTDTQYFGPGTRLTVL.

This sequence joins TRBV28 and TRBJ1-3; D perhaps matches TRBD1 (6 bases). This CDR3 is 15 amino acids long. V was shortened by 6 bases and J by 0 bases, with 12 bases between the two germline ends. Germline CDR1 reads MDHEN; CDR2 reads SYDVKM. The CDR3 is CASSHRAPSGNTIYF. The CDR3 bases are TGTGCCAGCAGCCACAGGGCTCCCTCTGGAAACACCATATATTTT.

The V and J genes are TRBV28 and TRBJ2-7; D gene uncertain. V dropped 3 bases and J dropped 3 bases, with 12 bases sitting between them. CDR1 and CDR2 (germline): MDHEN, SYDVKM. The CDR3 runs to 14 residues. The CDR3 DNA follows: TGTGCCAGCAGTTTGGGCTCAGGCGTCTACGAGCAGTACTTC. Protein sequence: CASSLGSGVYEQYF.

The chain carries TRBV11-3 and TRBJ1-3; D is perhaps TRBD1 (5 bases). The CDR3 extends over 18 amino acids. CDR1 and CDR2 (germline): SGHNT, YENEEA. Trimming cost V 2 bases and J 0 bases, with 17 bases left between them. CDR3 protein: CASSLPKPTGHSGNTIYF. CDR3 sequence (DNA): TGTGCCAGCAGCTTACCAAAACCCACAGGCCACTCTGGAAACACCATATATTTT.

The rearrangement joins TRBV9 to TRBJ2-2, with 7 bases matching TRBD2. Germline V gene data show CDR1 as SGDLS and CDR2 as YYNGEE. J lost 0 bases, V lost 4 bases, and 9 bases had no gene match. The CDR3 length is 17 residues. The CDR3 sequence: CASSHDLAEPNTGELFF. The CDR3 DNA reads TGTGCCAGCAGCCACGATCTAGCGGAGCCGAACACCGGGGAGCTGTTTTTT.

This clone was seen only a few times. J is TRBJ1-1 and V is TRBV15; D is perhaps TRBD1 (6 bases). Trimming cost V 3 bases and J 1 base, with 9 bases left between them. The CDR3 extends over 14 amino acids. Germline loops: CDR1 LNHNV, CDR2 YYDKDF (reference sequence). The CDR3 here is CATSSTGQNTEAFF. The CDR3 nucleotides are TGTGCCACCAGCAGTACAGGGCAGAACACTGAAGCTTTCTTT.

This chain links TRBV27 with TRBJ2-7, with TRBD1 identical over 9 bases. Germline CDR1 and CDR2: MNHEY and SMNVEV (reference sequence). With 2 bases clipped from V and 3 bases from J, the junction kept 8 bases outside the gene matches. This CDR3 is 16 amino acids long. The chain's CDR3 is CASSLDRDRVSYEQYF. The CDR3 DNA is TGTGCCAGCAGTTTAGACCGGGACAGGGTGAGCTACGAGCAGTACTTC.

The genes are TRBV4-2 and TRBJ2-1, with D possibly matching TRBD2 (6 bases). Trimming cost V 0 bases and J 8 bases, with 26 bases left between them. The CDR3 sequence is 19 residues long. Germline assignment: CDR1 LGHNA and CDR2 YNFKEQ. CDR3 DNA sequence: TGTGCCAGCAGCCAAGATCCTATCTCGGGTGCGGGATGGGTCCATGAGCAGTTCTTC. Amino acid sequence: CASSQDPISGAGWVHEQFF.

This sequence joins TRBV2 and TRBJ2-4, with D maybe TRBD1 (6 bases). Germline assignment: CDR1 SNHLY and CDR2 FYNNEI. There are 15 residues in the CDR3. Trimming stripped 2 bases from V and 0 bases from J, with 8 bases between. In DNA, the CDR3 is TGTGCCAGCAGTGAACAGGGGAAAGCCAAAAACATTCAGTACTTC. Translating gives CASSEQGKAKNIQYF.

The chain is built from TRBV27 and TRBJ2-1; D remains ambiguous. The germline V gene encodes CDR1 MNHEY and CDR2 SMNVEV (reference sequence). The CDR3 is 13 amino acids. V gave up 2 bases and J gave up 3 bases, with 5 bases separating them. In DNA form, the CDR3 reads TGTGCCAGCAGTTTAACTCACTACAATGAGCAGTTCTTC. Translating gives CASSLTHYNEQFF.

The table lists this clone with a count of one. The V gene is TRBV7-8, the J gene TRBJ2-1; a weak D match, TRBD1 (6 bases). The CDR3 consists of 15 residues. V was shortened by 0 bases and J by 5 bases, with 11 bases between the two germline ends. The germline gives CDR1 SGHVS, CDR2 FQNEAQ. The DNA of the CDR3 is TGTGCCAGCAGCTTAGCCGGGACAATCGACAATGAGCAGTTCTTC. Translation gives CASSLAGTIDNEQFF.

This chain joins TRBV6-5 and TRBJ1-1, with D uncertain. The CDR3 consists of 13 residues. Trimming took off 0 bases at V and 6 bases at J, with 8 bases between the two ends. CDR1 is MNHEY and CDR2 is SVGAGI in the germline V gene. The chain's CDR3 is CASSYSLPAEAFF. The DNA for the CDR3 is TGTGCCAGCAGTTACTCGTTGCCAGCTGAAGCTTTCTTT.

This chain joins TRBV15 and TRBJ2-1; 11 positions match TRBD2. The CDR3 sequence is 14 residues long. V was clipped by 6 bases and J by 5 bases; unmatched bases: 3. Germline V CDR1 and CDR2: LNHNV, YYDKDF (reference sequence). CDR3 in amino acids: CATRELAGDNEQFF. The CDR3 nucleotides read TGTGCCACCAGGGAACTAGCGGGAGACAATGAGCAGTTCTTC.

In the case of this clone: The same CDR3 also results from other DNA sequences found in this sample. CDR3 in DNA: TGCGCCAGCAGCTCCGGACAGGGGGCCTACGAGCAGTACTTC. Translated: CASSSGQGAYEQYF. The V call is TRBV5-1, the J call TRBJ2-7; 10 nucleotides align to TRBD1. V shed 3 bases, J shed 2 bases, and the junction held 2 bases outside the gene matches. The CDR3 consists of 14 residues. Germline CDR1 is SGHRS and CDR2 is YFSETQ. The entire variable domain, with the rest obtained from reference TRBV5-1 and TRBJ2-7, is as follows: KAGVTQTPRYLIKTRGQQVTLSCSPISGHRSVSWYQQTPGQGLQFLFEYFSETQRNKGNFPGRFSGRQFSNSRSEMNVSTLELGDSALYLCASSSGQGAYEQYFGPGTRLTVT.

The chain employs TRBV7-9 and TRBJ1-1; no clear D gene. Trimming left V 7 bases short and J 4 bases short, with 10 bases between. The length of the CDR3 is 12 residues. Germline CDR1 reads SEHNR; CDR2 reads FQNEAQ (reference sequence). CDR3 amino acids: CASTSAITEAFF. The CDR3, as DNA: TGTGCCAGCACCTCAGCAATCACTGAAGCTTTCTTT. The full variable domain, its missing parts supplied by reference TRBV7-9 and TRBJ1-1, is DTGVSQNPRHKITKRGQNVTFRCDPISEHNRLYWYRQTLGQGPEFLTYFQNEAQLEKSRLLSDRFSAERPKGSFSTLEIQRTEQGDSAMYLCASTSAITEAFFGQGTRLTVV.

This sequence joins TRBV10-3 and TRBJ2-1, with 9 bases aligning to TRBD1. The CDR3 extends over 14 amino acids. V shed 5 bases, J shed 5 bases, and the junction held 4 bases outside the gene matches. Germline loops: CDR1 ENHRY, CDR2 SYGVKD. CDR3 sequence (DNA): TGTGCCATCAGTACGGGACAGGGAAACAATGAGCAGTTCTTC. Protein: CAISTGQGNNEQFF.

The V and J genes are TRBV13 and TRBJ2-3; a possible D gene is TRBD1 (5 bases). Germline V lookup: CDR1 PRHDT, CDR2 FYEKMQ (reference sequence). With 5 bases removed from V and 2 bases from J, the gap between germline ends came to 17 bases. The CDR3 covers 16 residues. The CDR3 protein is CASSLDHDRITDTQYF. As DNA, the CDR3 is TGTGCCAGCAGCCTCGACCATGACAGAATCACAGATACGCAGTATTTT.

V and J are TRBV7-2 and TRBJ2-1, with 11 positions matching TRBD1. The J segment lost 6 bases and the V segment lost 1 base, leaving 8 bases of the junction unmatched. This CDR3 is built from 17 residues. CDR1 is SGHTA and CDR2 is FQGNSA in the germline V gene. CDR3 sequence: CASSLGTGGRQSNEQFF. The CDR3 DNA reads as TGTGCCAGCAGCTTAGGGACAGGGGGCCGCCAGAGCAATGAGCAGTTCTTC.

This clone was recorded only once. The genes are TRBV7-9 and TRBJ1-1, with a possible D match to TRBD1 (5 bases). Germline CDR1 and CDR2: SEHNR and FQNEAQ (reference sequence). The CDR3 totals 15 residues. Trimming removed 5 bases at V and 1 base at J, with 14 bases between. The CDR3 bases are TGTGCCAGCAGCCTAAAAGGGACCAAGAACACTGAAGCTTTCTTT. It is translated as CASSLKGTKNTEAFF.

The J gene is TRBJ2-3, the V gene TRBV7-7, with unresolved D. CDR1 and CDR2 from the germline V gene are SSHAT and FNYEAQ (reference sequence). The CDR3 runs 15 residues. The ends were cut back, 5 bases at V and 3 bases at J, with 15 bases in the middle. This CDR3 is CASSPSYRATDTQYF. CDR3 DNA: TGTGCCAGCAGCCCAAGTTATCGGGCAACAGATACGCAGTATTTT. The full variable domain, completed using reference TRBV7-7 and TRBJ2-3, is GAGVSQSPRYKVTKRGQDVTLRCDPISSHATLYWYQQALGQGPEFLTYFNYEAQPDKSGLPSDRFSAERPEGSISTLTIQRTEQRDSAMYRCASSPSYRATDTQYFGPGTRLTVL.

The table lists this clone with a few counts. This chain connects TRBV20-1 to TRBJ1-1; D uncertain. The CDR3 is 11 residues long. Germline CDR1 reads DFQATT; CDR2 reads SNEGSKA (reference sequence). Trimming took 7 bases from V and 7 from J, leaving 13 bases between them. The CDR3 spells CSEKLHLEAFF. CDR3 sequence (DNA): TGCAGTGAGAAGCTCCACCTTGAAGCTTTCTTT.